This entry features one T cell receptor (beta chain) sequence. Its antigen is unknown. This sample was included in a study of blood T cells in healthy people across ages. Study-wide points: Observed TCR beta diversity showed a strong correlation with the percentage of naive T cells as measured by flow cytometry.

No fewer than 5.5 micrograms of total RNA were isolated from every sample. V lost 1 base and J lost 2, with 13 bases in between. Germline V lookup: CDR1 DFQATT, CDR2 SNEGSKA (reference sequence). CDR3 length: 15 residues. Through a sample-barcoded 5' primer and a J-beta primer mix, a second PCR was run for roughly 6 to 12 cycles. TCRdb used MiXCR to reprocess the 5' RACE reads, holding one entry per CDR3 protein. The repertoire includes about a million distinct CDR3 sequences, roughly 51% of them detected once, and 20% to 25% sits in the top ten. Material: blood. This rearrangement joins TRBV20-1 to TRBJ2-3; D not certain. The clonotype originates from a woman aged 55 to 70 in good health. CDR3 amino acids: CSARVGQRHTDTQYF. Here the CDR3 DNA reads TGCAGTGCTAGAGTAGGTCAGAGACACACAGATACGCAGTATTTT.